Listed here is a single T cell receptor (beta chain). Its antigen remains unidentified. Every CD8+ T cell subset underwent triplicate sorting at around 300,000 cells apiece. The study made its TRB cDNA libraries by 5' RACE, adding UMI labels. TCRdb processed the 5' RACE reads again and assigns one entry to each CDR3 protein, with no DNA. This table holds over 70,000 distinct CDR3 sequences. The data derive from a study of CXCR3-negative and CXCR3-positive naive CD8 T cells. The study, taken as a whole, reports: Whereas memory cells differed, naive CXCR3-negative and CXCR3-positive cells shared similar TRBV-TRBJ usage.

The CDR3 extends over 16 amino acids. The sequenced sample consisted of naive CXCR3- CD8+ T cells from blood. Subset meaning: CD45RO-CCR7+CD27+CD95- naive CD8+ T cells lacking CXCR3 (TNR3-). The rearrangement links TRBV12-3 or TRBV12-4 to TRBJ1-1; TCRdb names TRBD1, which stays unverified in the absence of DNA. The receptor was derived from a human donor in good health. Some clones in this sample may be carry-over from other donors' samples. CDR3 protein: CASIPTTGGMNTEAFF.